These 9 T cell receptor beta chains came from one sample sequenced in a study of post-analysis software for immune sequencing data. Regarding the study as a whole: There were five or six TRBV segments more frequent in patients than controls, and TRBV5-6, TRBV5-1 and TRBV20-1 were among them.

Unique molecular identifiers tagged the TCR beta cDNA libraries. TCRdb reprocessed the PCR reads via MiXCR and lists one record per CDR3 protein. The sample shows about 800,000 distinct CDR3 sequences, 30% of them seen only once. Their antigens are not known. The sequenced sample consisted of blood. Source of these receptors: a girl aged 10 to 17 with multiple sclerosis.

This clonotype turned up a few times. J is TRBJ2-7 and V is TRBV7-2; 8 bases match TRBD1. The end of the DNA is better explained by TRBJ2-4, so the J call may be wrong. CDR1 and CDR2 from the germline V gene are SGHTA and FQGNSA. The CDR3 sequence is 15 residues long. The CDR3 bases are TGTGCCAGCAGAACTACCAGACAGGGGAGCAACATTCAGTACTTC. Translating gives CASRTTRQGSNIQYF.

V gene TRBV11-2 combines with J gene TRBJ2-5; 11 bases line up with TRBD2. J lost 11 bases, V lost 5 bases, and 16 bases had no gene match. Germline CDR1 and CDR2: SGHAT and FQNNGV. This CDR3 has 16 residues. In nucleotides, the CDR3 is TGTGCCAGCAGCCCCTTTAGCGGGAGGGCCAATGATGAGCAGTACTTC. Amino acids: CASSPFSGRANDEQYF.

Concerning this clonotype itself: Since a much larger clone is just one base distant, this may be a read error. The V gene is TRBV6-2 or TRBV6-3, the J gene TRBJ2-1, with a tentative D call TRBD1 (6 bases). CDR1 is MNHEY, CDR2 SVGEGT, per germline. V was cut by 7 bases and J by 6 bases, with 7 bases left in between. The CDR3 covers 11 residues. The CDR3 region has the DNA TGTGCCAGCATCAGGGGCAATGAGCAGTTCTTC. Its translation: CASIRGNEQFF.

This clonotype was seen a handful of times. The rearrangement uses TRBV7-2 and TRBJ1-2; no clear D gene. Looked up from germline, CDR1 is SGHTA and CDR2 is FQGNSA. This CDR3 comprises 14 residues. Between the trimmed V and J ends, which lost 1 base and 5 bases, there was a span of 11 bases. For the CDR3, the DNA is TGTGCCAGCAGCTTAGGAACAAGGGTTTATGGCTACACCTTC. It translates to CASSLGTRVYGYTF.

The gene calls are TRBV7-9 and TRBJ1-6; TRBD1 matches 7 bases. V was pared by 4 bases and J by 7 bases, with 13 bases of the junction left unmatched. The length of the CDR3 is 17 residues. CDR1 is SEHNR, CDR2 FQNEAQ, per germline (reference sequence). CDR3 DNA: TGTGCCAGCAGCTCCCAAGGGACAGACCCGTGGAATTCACCCCTCCACTTT. Amino acid sequence: CASSSQGTDPWNSPLHF.

The table lists this clonotype with a few counts. The rearrangement joins TRBV28 to TRBJ2-1; 10 positions agree with TRBD2. Unmatched junction bases numbered 9, after V lost 5 bases and J lost 5 bases. Looked up from germline, CDR1 is MDHEN and CDR2 is SYDVKM. This CDR3 has 16 amino acids. CDR3 amino acids: CASSPRSGRAHNEQFF. The CDR3 nucleotides are TGTGCCAGCAGTCCCCGAAGCGGGAGGGCCCACAATGAGCAGTTCTTC. The variable domain in full, completed from reference TRBV28 and TRBJ2-1, reads DVKVTQSSRYLVKRTGEKVFLECVQDMDHENMFWYRQDPGLGLRLIYFSYDVKMKEKGDIPEGYSVSREKKERFSLILESASTNQTSMYLCASSPRSGRAHNEQFFGPGTRLTVL.

This clonotype was seen many times. This chain joins TRBV24-1 and TRBJ1-1, with a weak D call TRBD1 (6 bases). CDR1 is KGHDR and CDR2 is SFDVKD in the germline V gene. Trimming removed 9 bases at V and 5 bases at J, with 9 bases between. The CDR3 is made up of 11 amino acids. Here the CDR3 reads CATARGTEAFF. CDR3 nucleotide sequence: TGTGCCACCGCGAGGGGGACTGAAGCTTTCTTT.

The rearrangement links TRBV6-1 to TRBJ2-7; D unresolved. Germline V gene sequence: CDR1 MNHNS, CDR2 SASEGT. CDR3 length: 14 amino acids. The V gene lost 6 bases and the J gene lost 2 bases, with 14 bases spanning the gap. The CDR3 DNA reads TGTGCCAGCAGACTGATGGCTGATACCTACGAGCAGTACTTC. Translated: CASRLMADTYEQYF.

This clonotype has a single count. A read error may explain this, as a much larger clone is one base away. The chain joins TRBV6-5 to TRBJ2-3; possible D gene TRBD2, 6 bases. The CDR3 sequence is 16 residues long. V was clipped by 2 bases and J by 0 bases, with 12 bases between them. From germline, CDR1 is MNHEY and CDR2 SVGAGI. CDR3 amino acids: CASSYTRLVSTDTQYF. The CDR3 nucleotides are TGTGCCAGCAGTTACACCAGACTAGTCAGCACAGATACGCAGTATTTT.